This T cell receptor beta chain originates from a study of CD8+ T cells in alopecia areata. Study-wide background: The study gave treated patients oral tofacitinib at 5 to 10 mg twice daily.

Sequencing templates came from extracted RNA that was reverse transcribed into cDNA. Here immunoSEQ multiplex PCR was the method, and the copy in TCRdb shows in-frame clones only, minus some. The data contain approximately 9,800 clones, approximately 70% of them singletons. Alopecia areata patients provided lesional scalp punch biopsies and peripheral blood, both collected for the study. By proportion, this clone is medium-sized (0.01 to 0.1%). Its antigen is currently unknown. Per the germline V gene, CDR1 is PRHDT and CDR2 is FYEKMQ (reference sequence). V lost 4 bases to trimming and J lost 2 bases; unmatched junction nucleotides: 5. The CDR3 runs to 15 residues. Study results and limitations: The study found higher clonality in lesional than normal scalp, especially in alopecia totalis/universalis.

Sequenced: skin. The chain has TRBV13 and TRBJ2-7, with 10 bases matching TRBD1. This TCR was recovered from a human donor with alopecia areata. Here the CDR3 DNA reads TGTGCCAGCAGCTCGGACAGGGGGGCTGCCTACGAGCAGTACTTC. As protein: CASSSDRGAAYEQYF. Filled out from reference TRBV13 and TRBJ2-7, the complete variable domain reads AAGVIQSPRHLIKEKRETATLKCYPIPRHDTVYWYQQGPGQDPQFLISFYEKMQSDKGSIPDRFSAQQFSDYHSELNMSSLELGDSALYFCASSSDRGAAYEQYFGPGTRLTVT.